The rows below give T cell receptor beta chains drawn from one sample of a study of shared clonotypes between healthy human individuals. Here immunoSEQ multiplex PCR was the method, and the copy in TCRdb shows in-frame clones only, minus some. The sample includes under 850,000 clones, 80% to 95% of them seen just once. Sequencing used naive CD8+ T cells sorted from blood. These receptor sequences come from a young man in good health. CDR3s include the opening cysteine and the closing phenylalanine or tryptophan. The D gene is left open where the match is weak. A row's size may be missing; if present it is once, few, many or a size class.

15 few TRBD1 TRBJ2-3 TRBV4-3 TGCGCCAGCAGCCAAGGGACAGGGGCCACAGATACGCAGTATTTT CASSQGTGATDTQYF
13 NA NA TRBJ2-7 TRBV7-9 TGTGCCAGCATCCCCCCCCAGGGATCGGAGCAGTACTTC CASIPPQGSEQYF
21 NA TRBD1 TRBJ2-4 TRBV7-6 TGTGCCAGCAGCTTAAGACCCGGGACAGGGGAAGGGGCCATAGCCAAAAACATTCAGTACTTC CASSLRPGTGEGAIAKNIQYF
12 NA NA TRBJ1-2 TRBV9 TGTGCCAGCACGGGGCTGGTGGACGGCTACACCTTC CASTGLVDGYTF
15 NA TRBD2 TRBJ2-3 TRBV27 TGTGCCAGCTCGCCGGGACTAGCGAGCACAGATACGCAGTATTTT CASSPGLASTDTQYF
12 NA NA TRBJ2-2 TRBV29-1 TGCAGCGCCGTTGGGGAGACCGGGGAGCTGTTTTTT CSAVGETGELFF
16 NA TRBD2 TRBJ2-1 TRBV4-2 TGTGCCAGCAGCCAAGATCATAGCGGGTTCTACAATGAGCAGTTCTTC CASSQDHSGFYNEQFF
19 NA TRBD2 TRBJ2-7 TRBV28 TGTGCCAGCAGTTTACGACCGGGACTAGCGCGCTCGAGCTCCTACGAGCAGTACTTC CASSLRPGLARSSSYEQYF
15 NA TRBD2 TRBJ2-7 TRBV7-6 TGTGCCAGCAGCTTAGAAGCTAGCGGGAGGGGCGAGCAGTACTTC CASSLEASGRGEQYF
15 NA NA TRBJ2-1 TRBV7-2 TGTGCCAGCAGCTTAGTAGGTAGCACCTACAATGAGCAGTTCTTC CASSLVGSTYNEQFF
14 NA NA TRBJ1-5 TRBV28 TGTGCCAGCAGCAGTCCTTTTAGCAATCAGCCCCAGCATTTT CASSSPFSNQPQHF
13 NA NA TRBJ2-1 TRBV29-1 TGCAGCGTTGACGTGGGAGTCGTAGATGAGCAGTTCTTC CSVDVGVVDEQFF
14 NA NA TRBJ1-2 TRBV18 TGTGCCAGCTCACCGCCGGGTCCTGGGTATGGCTACACCTTC CASSPPGPGYGYTF
14 once NA TRBJ1-3 TRBV7-9 TGTGCCAGCAGCCCCGAATCCTCTGGAAACACCATATATTTT CASSPESSGNTIYF
16 NA TRBD2 TRBJ2-7 TRBV7-9 TGTGCCAGCAGCTTAGTGACTAGCGGGACCACGAGGGAGCAGTACTTC CASSLVTSGTTREQYF
12 NA NA TRBJ2-3 TRBV11-2 TGTGCCAGCAGCTTAGGCTCCCCTCTAGGGGATTTT CASSLGSPLGDF
14 once NA TRBJ1-5 TRBV9 TGTGCCAGCAGCGGCCCCGCCCCAGGGGAGCCCCAGCATTTT CASSGPAPGEPQHF
16 NA NA TRBJ2-1 TRBV7-9 TGTGCCAGCAGCTTAAAGTTCCCCCTGTTATACAATGAGCAGTTCTTC CASSLKFPLLYNEQFF
13 once NA TRBJ2-7 TRBV27 TGTGCCAGCTCCGTCCAAAATGCCTACGAGCAGTACTTC CASSVQNAYEQYF
16 once NA TRBJ2-3 TRBV4-3 TGCGCCAGCAGCCAAGATTACCGGAGTAGCACAGATACGCAGTATTTT CASSQDYRSSTDTQYF
15 NA NA TRBJ2-7 TRBV28 TGTGCCAGCAGTTCCGGAGAGACCCTTCGCTACGAGCAGTACTTC CASSSGETLRYEQYF
11 NA NA TRBJ2-7 TRBV6-1 TGTGCCAGCAGTGACCAATACGAGCAGTACTTC CASSDQYEQYF
16 NA NA TRBJ2-7 TRBV30 TGTGCCTGGACCCCCCCCGACAGCCGTGTTAACTACGAGCAGTACTTC CAWTPPDSRVNYEQYF
15 NA NA TRBJ2-1 TRBV27 TGTGCCAGCCGCCAGTTGTCGAGCTCCTACAATGAGCAGTTCTTC CASRQLSSSYNEQFF
16 NA TRBD2 TRBJ2-7 TRBV28 TGTGCCAGCAGTTATAGCGGGAGGGACTTGTCCTACGAGCAGTACTTC CASSYSGRDLSYEQYF
13 NA NA TRBJ2-2 TRBV29-1 TGCAGCGTCGAACTAGCGAACACCGGGGAGCTGTTTTTT CSVELANTGELFF
15 NA NA TRBJ2-3 TRBV28 TGTGCCAGCAGGGCTAGTCCCTATTTCACAGATACGCAGTATTTT CASRASPYFTDTQYF
17 NA NA TRBJ2-7 TRBV7-9 TGTGCCAGCAGCTTGACCCCGGGGACCGCAGACGGTGACGAGCAGTACTTC CASSLTPGTADGDEQYF
14 NA NA TRBJ2-1 TRBV27 TGTGCCAGCAGTTTCCAGCGGAACTACAATGAGCAGTTCTTC CASSFQRNYNEQFF
12 NA NA TRBJ2-1 TRBV4-1 TGCGCCAGCAGCCATCCTTATGATGAGCAGTTCTTC CASSHPYDEQFF
14 NA TRBD2 TRBJ2-7 TRBV27 TGTGCCAGCAGTTTTGGGAGCGGGAACTACGAGCAGTACTTC CASSFGSGNYEQYF